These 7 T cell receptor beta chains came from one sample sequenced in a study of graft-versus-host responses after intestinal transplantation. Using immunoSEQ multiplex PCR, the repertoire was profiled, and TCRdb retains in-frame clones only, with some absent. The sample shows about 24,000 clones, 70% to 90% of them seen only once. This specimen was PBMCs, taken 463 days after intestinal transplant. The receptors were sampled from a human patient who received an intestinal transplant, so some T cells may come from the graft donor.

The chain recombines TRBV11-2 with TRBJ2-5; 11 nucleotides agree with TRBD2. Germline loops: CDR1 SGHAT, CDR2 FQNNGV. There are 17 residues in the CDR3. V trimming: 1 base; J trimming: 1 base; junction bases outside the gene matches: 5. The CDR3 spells CASSLVPGLAVQETQYF. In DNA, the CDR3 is TGTGCCAGCAGCTTAGTCCCGGGACTAGCGGTCCAAGAGACCCAGTACTTC.

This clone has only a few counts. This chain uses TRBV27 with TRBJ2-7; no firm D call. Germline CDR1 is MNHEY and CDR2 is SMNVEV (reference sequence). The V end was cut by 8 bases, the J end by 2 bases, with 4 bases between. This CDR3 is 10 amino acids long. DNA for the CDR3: TGTGCCAGCGGCACCTACGAGCAGTACTTC. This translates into CASGTYEQYF.

The CDR3, as DNA: TGTGCCAGCAGTTTACTTCTCGGGGAGCTGTTTTTT. It is translated as CASSLLLGELFF. V gene TRBV28 combines with J gene TRBJ2-2, with unresolved D. Germline assignment: CDR1 MDHEN and CDR2 SYDVKM. Trimming removed 2 bases from V and 7 bases from J, with 5 bases in between. The CDR3 contains 12 residues.

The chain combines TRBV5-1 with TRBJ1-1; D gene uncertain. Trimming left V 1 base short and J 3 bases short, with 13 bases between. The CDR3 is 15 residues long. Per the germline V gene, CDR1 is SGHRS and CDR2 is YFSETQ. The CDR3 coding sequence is TGCGCCAGCAGCTTGATAGGGAAAAGGGACACTGAAGCTTTCTTT. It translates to CASSLIGKRDTEAFF. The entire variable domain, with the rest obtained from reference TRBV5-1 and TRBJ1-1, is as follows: KAGVTQTPRYLIKTRGQQVTLSCSPISGHRSVSWYQQTPGQGLQFLFEYFSETQRNKGNFPGRFSGRQFSNSRSEMNVSTLELGDSALYLCASSLIGKRDTEAFFGQGTRLTVV.

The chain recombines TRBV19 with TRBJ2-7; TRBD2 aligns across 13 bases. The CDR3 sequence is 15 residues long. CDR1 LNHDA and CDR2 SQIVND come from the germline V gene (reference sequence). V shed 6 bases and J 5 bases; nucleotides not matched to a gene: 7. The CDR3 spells CASSTRLAGGHEQYF. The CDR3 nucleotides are TGTGCCAGTAGCACTCGACTAGCGGGAGGCCACGAGCAGTACTTC.

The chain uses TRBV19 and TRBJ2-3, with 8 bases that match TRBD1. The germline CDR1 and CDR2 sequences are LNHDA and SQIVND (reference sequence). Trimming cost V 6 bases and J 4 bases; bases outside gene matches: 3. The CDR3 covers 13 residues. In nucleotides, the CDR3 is TGTGCCAGTAGAGGACAGGGCCCAGATACGCAGTATTTT. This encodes CASRGQGPDTQYF.

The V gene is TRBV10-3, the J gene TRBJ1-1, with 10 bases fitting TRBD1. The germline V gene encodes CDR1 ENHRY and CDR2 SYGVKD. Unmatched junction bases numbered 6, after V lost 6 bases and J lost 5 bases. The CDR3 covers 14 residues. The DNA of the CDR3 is TGTGCCATCAGCGGGGACAGGGGCGGGACTGAAGCTTTCTTT. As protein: CAISGDRGGTEAFF.